Described below is a single T cell receptor beta chain sequence and its context. The data originate from a study of CD8 T cells in Susac syndrome. Random hexamers were used to reverse transcribe the RNA input (about 0.5 to 1 ug). MiXCR was run by TCRdb on the immunoSEQ multiplex PCR reads, yielding one entry per CDR3 protein. Of 250,000 to 350,000 distinct CDR3 sequences detected, 92% appear once; the ten largest clones hold over 0.065%. Trimming shortened V by 8 bases and J by 4 bases, and 17 bases separated the two germline ends. The CDR3 runs to 14 residues. Per the germline V gene, CDR1 is MNHEY and CDR2 is SMNVEV (reference sequence).

The sequence was collected from a human donor with multiple sclerosis. V and J are TRBV27 and TRBJ1-2; D perhaps matches TRBD1 (6 bases). Sample: CD4+ T cells from PBMCs. In DNA form, the CDR3 reads TGTGCCAGCGGGCCCCCGGACAGTTCCTATGGCTACACCTTC. Translated, it gives CASGPPDSSYGYTF.